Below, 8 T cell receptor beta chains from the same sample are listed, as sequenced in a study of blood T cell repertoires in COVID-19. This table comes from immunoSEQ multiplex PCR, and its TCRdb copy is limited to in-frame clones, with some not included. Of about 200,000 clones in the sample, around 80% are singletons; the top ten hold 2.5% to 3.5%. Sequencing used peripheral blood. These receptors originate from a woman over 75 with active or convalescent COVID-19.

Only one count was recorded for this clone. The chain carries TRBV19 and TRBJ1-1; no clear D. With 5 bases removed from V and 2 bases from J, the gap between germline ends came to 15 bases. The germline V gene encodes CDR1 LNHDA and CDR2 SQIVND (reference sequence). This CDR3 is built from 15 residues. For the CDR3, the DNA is TGTGCCAGTAGTCCACGGGAAGAAGTCAACACTGAAGCTTTCTTT. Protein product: CASSPREEVNTEAFF.

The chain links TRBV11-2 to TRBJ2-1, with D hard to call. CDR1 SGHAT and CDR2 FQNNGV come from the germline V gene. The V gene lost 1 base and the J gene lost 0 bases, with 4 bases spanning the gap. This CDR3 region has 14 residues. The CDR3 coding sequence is TGTGCCAGCAGCTTAGGTAGCTCCTACAATGAGCAGTTCTTC. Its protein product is CASSLGSSYNEQFF.

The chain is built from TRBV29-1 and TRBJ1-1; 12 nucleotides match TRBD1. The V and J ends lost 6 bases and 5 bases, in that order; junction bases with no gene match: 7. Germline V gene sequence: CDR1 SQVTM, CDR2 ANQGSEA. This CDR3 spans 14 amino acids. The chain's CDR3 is CSVGDRGRGTEAFF. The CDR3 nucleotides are TGCAGCGTGGGGGACAGGGGGCGCGGGACTGAAGCTTTCTTT. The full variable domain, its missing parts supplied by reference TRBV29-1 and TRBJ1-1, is SAVISQKPSRDICQRGTSLTIQCQVDSQVTMMFWYRQQPGQSLTLIATANQGSEATYESGFVIDKFPISRPNLTFSTLTVSNMSPEDSSIYLCSVGDRGRGTEAFFGQGTRLTVV.

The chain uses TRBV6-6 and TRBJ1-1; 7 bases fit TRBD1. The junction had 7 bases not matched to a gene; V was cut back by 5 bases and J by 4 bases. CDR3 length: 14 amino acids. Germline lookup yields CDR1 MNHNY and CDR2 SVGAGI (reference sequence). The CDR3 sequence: CASSLTTGATEAFF. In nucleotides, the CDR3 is TGTGCCAGCAGTCTGACAACAGGGGCCACTGAAGCTTTCTTT.

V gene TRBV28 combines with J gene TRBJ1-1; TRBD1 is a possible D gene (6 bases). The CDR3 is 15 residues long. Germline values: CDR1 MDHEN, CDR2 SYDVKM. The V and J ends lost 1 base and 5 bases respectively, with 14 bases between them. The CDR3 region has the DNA TGTGCCAGCAGTTTATCCTCGACAGGCGAGACTGAAGCTTTCTTT. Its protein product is CASSLSSTGETEAFF.

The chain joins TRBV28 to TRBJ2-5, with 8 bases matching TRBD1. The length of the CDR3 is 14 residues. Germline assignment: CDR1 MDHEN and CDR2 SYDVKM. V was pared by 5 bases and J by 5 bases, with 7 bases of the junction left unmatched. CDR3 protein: CASSRQGSWETQYF. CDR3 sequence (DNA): TGTGCCAGCAGTCGACAGGGGTCTTGGGAGACCCAGTACTTC.

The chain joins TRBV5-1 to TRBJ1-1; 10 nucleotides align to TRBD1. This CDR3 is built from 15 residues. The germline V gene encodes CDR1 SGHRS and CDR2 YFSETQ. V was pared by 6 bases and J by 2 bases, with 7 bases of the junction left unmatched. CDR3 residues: CASIPGTGVNTEAFF. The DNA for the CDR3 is TGCGCCAGCATACCCGGGACAGGGGTTAACACTGAAGCTTTCTTT.

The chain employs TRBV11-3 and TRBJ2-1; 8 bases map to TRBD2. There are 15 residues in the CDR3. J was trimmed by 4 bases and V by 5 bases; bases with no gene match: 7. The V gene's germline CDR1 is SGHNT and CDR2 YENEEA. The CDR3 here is CASSPGGGRYNEQFF. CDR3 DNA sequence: TGTGCCAGCAGCCCGGGAGGGGGAAGGTACAATGAGCAGTTCTTC.